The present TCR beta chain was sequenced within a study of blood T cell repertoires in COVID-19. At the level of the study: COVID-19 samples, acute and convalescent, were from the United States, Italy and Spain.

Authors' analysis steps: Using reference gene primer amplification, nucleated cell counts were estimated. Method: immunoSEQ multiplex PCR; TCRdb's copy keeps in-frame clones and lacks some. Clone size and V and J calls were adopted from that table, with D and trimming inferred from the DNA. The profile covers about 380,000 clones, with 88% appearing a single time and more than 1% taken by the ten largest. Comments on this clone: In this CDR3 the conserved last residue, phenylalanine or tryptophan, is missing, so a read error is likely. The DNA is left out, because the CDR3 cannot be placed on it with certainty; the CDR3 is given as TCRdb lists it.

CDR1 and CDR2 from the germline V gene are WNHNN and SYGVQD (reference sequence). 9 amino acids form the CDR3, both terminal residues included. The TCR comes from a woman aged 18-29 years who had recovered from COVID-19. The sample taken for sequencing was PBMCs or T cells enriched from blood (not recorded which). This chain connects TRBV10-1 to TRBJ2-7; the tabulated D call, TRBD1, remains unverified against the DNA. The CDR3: CASSPQSFP.